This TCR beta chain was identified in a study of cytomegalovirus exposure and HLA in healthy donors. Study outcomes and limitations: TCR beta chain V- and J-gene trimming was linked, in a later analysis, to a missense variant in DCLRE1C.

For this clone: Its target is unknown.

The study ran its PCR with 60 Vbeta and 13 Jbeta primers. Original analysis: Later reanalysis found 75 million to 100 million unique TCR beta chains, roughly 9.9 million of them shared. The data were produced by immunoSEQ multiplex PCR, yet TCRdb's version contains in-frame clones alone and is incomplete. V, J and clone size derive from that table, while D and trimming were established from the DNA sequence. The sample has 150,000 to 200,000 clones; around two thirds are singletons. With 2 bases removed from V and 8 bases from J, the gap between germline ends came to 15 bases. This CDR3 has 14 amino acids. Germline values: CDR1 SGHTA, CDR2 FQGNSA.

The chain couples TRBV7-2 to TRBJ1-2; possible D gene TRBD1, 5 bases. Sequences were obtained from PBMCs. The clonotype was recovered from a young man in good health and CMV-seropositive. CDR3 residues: CASSLSSGIWGYTF. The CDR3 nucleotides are TGTGCCAGCAGCTTATCTTCAGGGATTTGGGGCTACACCTTC.